This TCR beta chain was recorded in a study of blood T cell repertoires in COVID-19. Study background: From the United States, Italy and Spain came samples of acute and convalescent COVID-19.

Measured with immunoSEQ multiplex PCR; TCRdb has only the in-frame clones, and not every one. The data hold 250,000 to 300,000 clones, with about 88% observed a single time. Losses at the gene ends were 2 bases for V and 7 bases for J; bases not matched to a gene: 8. The CDR3 spans 14 residues. In germline, CDR1 is GTSNPN, CDR2 SVGIG (reference sequence). Sequencing used peripheral blood. The chain employs TRBV30 and TRBJ2-1; 7 positions agree with TRBD2. The receptor was derived from a woman in her 40s who had recovered from COVID-19. CDR3 amino acids: CAWSRGGSNNEQFF. The CDR3 DNA reads as TGTGCCTGGAGTAGGGGCGGGAGCAATAATGAGCAGTTCTTC.